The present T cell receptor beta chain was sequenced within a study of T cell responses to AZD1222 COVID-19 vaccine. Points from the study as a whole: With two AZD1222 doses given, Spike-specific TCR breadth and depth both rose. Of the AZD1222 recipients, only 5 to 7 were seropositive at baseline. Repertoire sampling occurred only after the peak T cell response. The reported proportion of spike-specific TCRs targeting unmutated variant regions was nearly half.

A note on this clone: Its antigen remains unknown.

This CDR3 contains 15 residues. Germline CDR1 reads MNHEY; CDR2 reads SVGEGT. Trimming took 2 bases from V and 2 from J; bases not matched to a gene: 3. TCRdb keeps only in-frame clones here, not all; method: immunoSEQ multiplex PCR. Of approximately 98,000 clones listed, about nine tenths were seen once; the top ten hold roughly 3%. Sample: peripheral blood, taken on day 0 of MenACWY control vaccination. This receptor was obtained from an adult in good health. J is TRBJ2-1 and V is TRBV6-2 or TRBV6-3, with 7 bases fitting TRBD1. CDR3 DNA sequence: TGTGCCAGCAGTTACGGGCAGGGGGCCTACAATGAGCAGTTCTTC. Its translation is CASSYGQGAYNEQFF.